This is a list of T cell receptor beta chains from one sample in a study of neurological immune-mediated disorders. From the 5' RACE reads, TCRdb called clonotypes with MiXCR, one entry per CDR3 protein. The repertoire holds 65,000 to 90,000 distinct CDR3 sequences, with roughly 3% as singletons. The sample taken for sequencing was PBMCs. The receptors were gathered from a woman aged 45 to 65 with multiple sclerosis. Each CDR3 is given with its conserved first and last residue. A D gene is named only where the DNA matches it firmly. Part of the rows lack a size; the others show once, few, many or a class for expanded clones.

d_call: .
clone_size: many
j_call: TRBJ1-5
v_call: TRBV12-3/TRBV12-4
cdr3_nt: TGTGCCAGCAGCGTTACAGGGAATCAGCCCCAGCATTTT
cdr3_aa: CASSVTGNQPQHF

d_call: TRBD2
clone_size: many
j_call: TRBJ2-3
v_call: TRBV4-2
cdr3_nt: TGTGCCAGCAGCCTTGGACTAGCGGGCGACTCTAGCACAGATACGCAGTATTTT
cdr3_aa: CASSLGLAGDSSTDTQYF

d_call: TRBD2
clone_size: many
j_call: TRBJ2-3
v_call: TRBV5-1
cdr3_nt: TGCGCCAGCAGCTTACTAGCGGGAGCAGATACGCAGTATTTT
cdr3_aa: CASSLLAGADTQYF

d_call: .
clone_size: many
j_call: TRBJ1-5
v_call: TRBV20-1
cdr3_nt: TGCAGTGCTAGAGATGTTGGGCAGGGATCACCGACCCAGCATTTT
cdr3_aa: CSARDVGQGSPTQHF

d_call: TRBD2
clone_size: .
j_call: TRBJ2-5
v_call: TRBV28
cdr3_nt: TGTGCCAGCAGTTTTCAGACTAGCGGCCAAGAGACCCAGTACTTC
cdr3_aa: CASSFQTSGQETQYF

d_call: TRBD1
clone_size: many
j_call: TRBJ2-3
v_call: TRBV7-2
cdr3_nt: TGTGCCAGCAGCACACGGACAGGGAAAAAAGATACGCAGTATTTT
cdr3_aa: CASSTRTGKKDTQYF

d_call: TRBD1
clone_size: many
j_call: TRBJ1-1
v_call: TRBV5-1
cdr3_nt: TGCGCCAGCAGCTCCCTGGGGACAGCGAACACTGAAGCTTTCTTT
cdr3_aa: CASSSLGTANTEAFF

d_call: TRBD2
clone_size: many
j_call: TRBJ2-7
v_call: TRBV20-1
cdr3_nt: TGCAGTGCTAGAGATCAAGGGACTAGTGGTGGTTACGAGCAGTACTTC
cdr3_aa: CSARDQGTSGGYEQYF

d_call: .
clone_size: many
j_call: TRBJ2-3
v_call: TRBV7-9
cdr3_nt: TGTGCCAGCAGCCCATCCATCGGCCTCGCGGATACGCAGTATTTT
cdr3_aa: CASSPSIGLADTQYF

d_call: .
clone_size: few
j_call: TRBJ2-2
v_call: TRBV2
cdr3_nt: TGTGCCAGCAGTCCAGGGTCCACCGGGGAGCTGTTTTTT
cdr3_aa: CASSPGSTGELFF

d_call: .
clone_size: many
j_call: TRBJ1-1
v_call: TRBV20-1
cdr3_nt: TGCAGTGCCCATCCGGCAGGGATGAACACTGAAGCTTTCTTT
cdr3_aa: CSAHPAGMNTEAFF

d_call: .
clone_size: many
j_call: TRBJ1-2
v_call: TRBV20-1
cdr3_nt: TGCAGTGCCGCACCGGGGAGCTATGGCTACACCTTC
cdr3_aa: CSAAPGSYGYTF

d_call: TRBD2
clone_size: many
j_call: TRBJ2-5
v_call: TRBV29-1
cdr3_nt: TGCAGCGTCGAGCGGGGAGAAGAGGCCCAGTACTTC
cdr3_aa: CSVERGEEAQYF

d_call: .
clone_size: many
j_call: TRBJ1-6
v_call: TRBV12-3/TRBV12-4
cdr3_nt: TGTGCCAGCAGATCCGGAGGGGGTCTCCTCCATTCACCCCTCCACTTT
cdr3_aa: CASRSGGGLLHSPLHF

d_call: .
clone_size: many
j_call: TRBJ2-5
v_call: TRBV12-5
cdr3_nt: TGTGCTAGTGGCCGTTCCCGGGAGACCCAGTACTTC
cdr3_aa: CASGRSRETQYF

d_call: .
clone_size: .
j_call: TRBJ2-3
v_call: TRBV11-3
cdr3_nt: TGTGCCAGCAGCCCTACTAGAAACACAGATACGCAGTATTTT
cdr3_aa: CASSPTRNTDTQYF

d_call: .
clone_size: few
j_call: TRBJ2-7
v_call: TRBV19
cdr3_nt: TGTGCCAGTAGTAAAGGCGGGACTGGTTCCTACGAGCAGTACTTC
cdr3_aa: CASSKGGTGSYEQYF

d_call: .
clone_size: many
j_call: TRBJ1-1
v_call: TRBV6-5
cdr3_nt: TGTGCCAGCAGTTACTCGAAGCAGGGCTGGACTGAAGCTTTCTTT
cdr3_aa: CASSYSKQGWTEAFF

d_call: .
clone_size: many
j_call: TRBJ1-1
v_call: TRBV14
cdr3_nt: TGTGCCAGCAGCCAAGCCCTCGGAGAGGGCAACACTGAAGCTTTCTTT
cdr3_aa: CASSQALGEGNTEAFF

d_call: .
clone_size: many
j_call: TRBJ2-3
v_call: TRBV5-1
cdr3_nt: TGCGCCAGCAGCTTGGGTTACACAGATACGCAGTATTTT
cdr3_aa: CASSLGYTDTQYF

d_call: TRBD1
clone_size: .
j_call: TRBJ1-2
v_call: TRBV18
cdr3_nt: TGTGCCAGCTCATATTTCCAGAGACAGGGCTATGGCTACACCTTC
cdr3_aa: CASSYFQRQGYGYTF

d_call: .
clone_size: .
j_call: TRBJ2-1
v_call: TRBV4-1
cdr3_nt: TGCGCCAGCAGCCAACTTAAACTCGGGTCTGAGGGGGATAAGCAGTTCTTC
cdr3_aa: CASSQLKLGSEGDKQFF

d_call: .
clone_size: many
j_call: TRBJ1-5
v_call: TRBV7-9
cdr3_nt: TGTGCCAGCAGCCACGGGGGGGTCGCTCAGCCCCAGCATTTT
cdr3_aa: CASSHGGVAQPQHF

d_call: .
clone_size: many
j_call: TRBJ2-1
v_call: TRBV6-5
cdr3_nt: TGTGCCAGCAGCGCCCGCGGGCGGCACAATGAGCAGTTCTTC
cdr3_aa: CASSARGRHNEQFF

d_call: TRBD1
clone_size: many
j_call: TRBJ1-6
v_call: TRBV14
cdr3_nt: TGTGCCAGCAGCTTAACCACCGGGACAGGTTCACCCCTCCACTTT
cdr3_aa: CASSLTTGTGSPLHF

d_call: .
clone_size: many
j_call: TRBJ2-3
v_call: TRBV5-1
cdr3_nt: TGCGCCAGCAGCCCGAGGACGTCCCCCCAGGGAGATACGCAGTATTTT
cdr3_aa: CASSPRTSPQGDTQYF

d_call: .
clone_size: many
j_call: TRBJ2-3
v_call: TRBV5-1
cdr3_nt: TGCGCCAGCAGCCAGAGGGGCGCGGGCACAGATACGCAGTATTTT
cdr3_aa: CASSQRGAGTDTQYF

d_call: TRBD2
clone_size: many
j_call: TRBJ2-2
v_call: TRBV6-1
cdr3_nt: TGTGCCACCTCACTGAAGACTAGCGGGGGACCGAACACCGGGGAGCTGTTTTTT
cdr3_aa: CATSLKTSGGPNTGELFF

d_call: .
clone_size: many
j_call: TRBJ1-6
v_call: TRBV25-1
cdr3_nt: TGTGCCAGCAGAGGACCTAATTCACCCCTCCACTTT
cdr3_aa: CASRGPNSPLHF

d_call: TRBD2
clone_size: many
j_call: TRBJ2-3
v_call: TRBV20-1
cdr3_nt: TGCAGTGCTGGGACTAGCGGGAGTATGACGCAGTATTTT
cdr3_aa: CSAGTSGSMTQYF

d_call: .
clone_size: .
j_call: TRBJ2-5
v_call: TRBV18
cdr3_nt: TGTGCCAGATCACCACCATTCACCGCAGACCAGTACTTC
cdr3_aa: CARSPPFTADQYF

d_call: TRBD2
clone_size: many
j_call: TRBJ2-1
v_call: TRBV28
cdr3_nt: TGTGCCAGCACTTCTCCAGGGACTAGCGCCCACAATGAGCAGTTCTTC
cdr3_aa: CASTSPGTSAHNEQFF

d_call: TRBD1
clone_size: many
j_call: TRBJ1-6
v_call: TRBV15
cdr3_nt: TGTGCCACCAGCAGTGTCAGACAGGGTGACGGAAATTCACCCCTCCACTTT
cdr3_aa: CATSSVRQGDGNSPLHF

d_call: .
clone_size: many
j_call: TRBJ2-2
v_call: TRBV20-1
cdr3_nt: TGCAGTGCTACGGGGTCAGGCACCGGGGAGCTGTTTTTT
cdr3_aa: CSATGSGTGELFF

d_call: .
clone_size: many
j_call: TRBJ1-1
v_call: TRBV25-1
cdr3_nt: TGTGCCAGCAGTGAATCCCTCAGGGTTGAAGCTTTCTTT
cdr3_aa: CASSESLRVEAFF

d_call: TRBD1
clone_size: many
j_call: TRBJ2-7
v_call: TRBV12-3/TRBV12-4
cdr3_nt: TGTGCCAGCAGCCGGAGGACAGGCGCCTACGAGCAGTACTTC
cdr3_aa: CASSRRTGAYEQYF

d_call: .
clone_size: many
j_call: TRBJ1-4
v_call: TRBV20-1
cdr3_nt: TGCAGTGCTAGACCAAGCAGGACTAATGAAAAACTGTTTTTT
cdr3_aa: CSARPSRTNEKLFF

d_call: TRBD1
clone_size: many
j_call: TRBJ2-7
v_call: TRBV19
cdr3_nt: TGTGCCACTAACAGGGGAAGTCCGTACTTC
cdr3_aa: CATNRGSPYF

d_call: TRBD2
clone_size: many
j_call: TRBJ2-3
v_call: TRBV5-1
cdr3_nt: TGCGCCAGCAGTCAGACTAGCTCGGGCACAGATACGCAGTATTTT
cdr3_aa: CASSQTSSGTDTQYF

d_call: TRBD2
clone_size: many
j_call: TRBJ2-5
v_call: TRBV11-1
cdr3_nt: TGTGCCAGCAGCTTAGCCCTAGCGGCAGAGACCCAGTACTTC
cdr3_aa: CASSLALAAETQYF

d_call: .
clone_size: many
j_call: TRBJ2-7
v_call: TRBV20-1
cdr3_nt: TGCAGTGCTAGAAAGGGCGTCTACGAGCAGTACTTC
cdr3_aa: CSARKGVYEQYF

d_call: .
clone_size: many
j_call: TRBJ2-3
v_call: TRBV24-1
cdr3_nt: TGTGCCACCAGTGATTCTAGGGGGGCCGGGGATACGCAGTATTTT
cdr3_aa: CATSDSRGAGDTQYF

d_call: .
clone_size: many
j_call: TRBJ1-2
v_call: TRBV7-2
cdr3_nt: TGTGCCAGCAGCTTATCGCAGGGAGAGTTCTATGGCTACACCTTC
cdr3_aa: CASSLSQGEFYGYTF

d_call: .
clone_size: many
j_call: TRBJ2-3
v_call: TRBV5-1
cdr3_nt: TGCGCCAGCAGCTTGGCCGGCAACCGGGGAGATACGCAGTATTTT
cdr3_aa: CASSLAGNRGDTQYF

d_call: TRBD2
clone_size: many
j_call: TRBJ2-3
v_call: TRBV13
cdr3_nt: TGTGCCAGCAGCTTAGGACGAAACGTAGCGGGGGGGAGCACAGATACGCAGTATTTT
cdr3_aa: CASSLGRNVAGGSTDTQYF

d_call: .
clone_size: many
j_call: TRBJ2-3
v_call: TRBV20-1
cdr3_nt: TGCAGTGCTAGGGATGCAGATACGCAGTATTTT
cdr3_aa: CSARDADTQYF

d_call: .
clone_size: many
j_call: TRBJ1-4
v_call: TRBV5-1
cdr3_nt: TGCGCCAGCAGCAAAACCCGACGCCTTAATGAAAAACTGTTTTTT
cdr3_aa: CASSKTRRLNEKLFF

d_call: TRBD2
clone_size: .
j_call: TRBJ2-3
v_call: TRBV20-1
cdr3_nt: TGCAGTGCTAACCCCCCCCGGGGGGGCCTCGTCGGGGGAGATACGCAGTATTTT
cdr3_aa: CSANPPRGGLVGGDTQYF

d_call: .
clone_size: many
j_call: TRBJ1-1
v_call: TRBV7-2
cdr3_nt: TGTGCCAGCAGGCCAGCAACCCCGAACACTGAAGCTTTCTTT
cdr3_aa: CASRPATPNTEAFF

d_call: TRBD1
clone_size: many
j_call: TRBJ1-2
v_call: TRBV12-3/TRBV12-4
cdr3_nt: TGTGCCAGTTTAGGACAGGGGGATGGCTACACCTTC
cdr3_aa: CASLGQGDGYTF